What follows are 5 T cell receptor beta chains derived from one specimen sequenced in a study of CD8+ T cells in alopecia areata. Investigators isolated RNA and reverse transcribed it into cDNA to act as the sequencing template. The assay was immunoSEQ multiplex PCR, and TCRdb's table has in-frame clones only and misses some. The profile shows around 160,000 clones, 60% of them singletons. Indicated treatment: oral pan-JAK inhibitor, 5-10 mg twice daily. The material was CD4+ T cells sorted from blood, obtained at week 24, from a patient treated with tofacitinib. These receptors came from a human donor with alopecia areata.

The V gene is TRBV6-1, the J gene TRBJ1-3; D is perhaps TRBD1 (5 bases). V was pared by 6 bases and J by 0 bases, with 12 bases between. The CDR3 spans 15 residues. The germline gives CDR1 MNHNS, CDR2 SASEGT. CDR3 sequence reads: CASSPDRRSGNTIYF. The CDR3 DNA reads TGTGCCAGCAGCCCAGACAGACGCTCTGGAAACACCATATATTTT.

A few counts support this clone. This chain uses TRBV7-9 with TRBJ2-1; D uncertain. Trimming removed 0 bases from V and 3 bases from J, with 12 bases in between. The germline CDR1 and CDR2 sequences are SEHNR and FQNEAQ (reference sequence). The CDR3 has 16 residues. The CDR3 loop reads CASSLAVGLDYNEQFF. The CDR3 bases are TGTGCCAGCAGCTTAGCGGTTGGATTGGACTACAATGAGCAGTTCTTC.

This clone was observed once. The chain couples TRBV6-5 to TRBJ1-4; unclear D gene. CDR1 and CDR2 from the germline V gene are MNHEY and SVGAGI. Trimming cost V 6 bases and J 8 bases, with 10 bases left between them. The CDR3 totals 12 residues. In DNA, the CDR3 is TGTGCCAGCAGAACAGTAGGCGAAAAACTGTTTTTT. This codes for CASRTVGEKLFF.

Notes on this clone: The sample holds other DNA sequences that translate to the same CDR3. The rearrangement links TRBV29-1 to TRBJ1-2, with D perhaps matching TRBD1 (6 bases). CDR1 and CDR2 from the germline V gene are SQVTM and ANQGSEA. V lost 4 bases and J 0 bases, leaving 6 bases between the germline ends. This CDR3 is 12 amino acids long. The CDR3 sequence: CSVAGANYGYTF. The CDR3 DNA follows: TGCAGCGTTGCAGGGGCTAACTATGGCTACACCTTC.

V gene TRBV7-6 combines with J gene TRBJ2-7; D is possibly TRBD1 (6 bases). The CDR3 has 17 amino acids. The V gene's germline CDR1 is SGHVS and CDR2 FNYEAQ. V lost 1 base to trimming and J lost 6 bases, with 22 bases between them. This CDR3 is CASSLEAPGQGIREQYF. Here the CDR3 DNA reads TGTGCCAGCAGCTTAGAGGCCCCGGGACAAGGGATTCGCGAGCAGTACTTC.